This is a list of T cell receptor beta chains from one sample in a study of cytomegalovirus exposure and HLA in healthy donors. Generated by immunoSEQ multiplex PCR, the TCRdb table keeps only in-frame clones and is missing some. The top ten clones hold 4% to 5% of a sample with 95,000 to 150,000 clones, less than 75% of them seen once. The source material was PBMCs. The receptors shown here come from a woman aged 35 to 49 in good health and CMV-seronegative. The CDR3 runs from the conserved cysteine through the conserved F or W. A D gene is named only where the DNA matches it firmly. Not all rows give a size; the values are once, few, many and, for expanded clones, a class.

TGTGCCAGCTCCCAGGGGGGCGGCACAGATACGCAGTATTTT CASSQGGGTDTQYF NA TRBV6-1 NA TRBJ2-3
TGTGCCAGCAGCTCAGGACTAGCGGGGGGTTCGCAGTATTTT CASSSGLAGGSQYF NA TRBV7-2 TRBD2 TRBJ2-3
TGTGCCAGCAGCGATGGGTCTAGCGGGAGTTACGAGCAGTACTTC CASSDGSSGSYEQYF once TRBV9 TRBD2 TRBJ2-7
TGTGCCAGTAGTGCGACTACCACGCAAGAGACCCAGTACTTC CASSATTTQETQYF NA TRBV19 NA TRBJ2-5
TGTGCCAGCAGCCAACAGAGGGATTCACCCCTCCACTTT CASSQQRDSPLHF NA TRBV4-2 NA TRBJ1-6
TGTGCCAGCAGCGAACAATCGGGACTGGTATCTGACACCATATATTTT CASSEQSGLVSDTIYF few TRBV9 NA TRBJ1-3
TGTGCCAGCAGCCTAGGGGGGACTAGCGTCTCTGGGGCCAACGTCCTGACTTTC CASSLGGTSVSGANVLTF NA TRBV7-3 TRBD2 TRBJ2-6
TGCGCCAGCAGCCAAGATCAATATCAGCCCCAGCATTTT CASSQDQYQPQHF NA TRBV4-3 NA TRBJ1-5
TGCGCCAGCAGCGCACAGGGGAGGATAGAGACCCAGTACTTC CASSAQGRIETQYF NA TRBV5-1 NA TRBJ2-5
TGTGCCAGCAGTTTATTGGGACAGGGGGCGAATCAGCCCCAGCATTTT CASSLLGQGANQPQHF NA TRBV27 TRBD1 TRBJ1-5
TGTGCCAGCAGCGCGGACAGGGTTACTTCTGGAAACACCATATATTTT CASSADRVTSGNTIYF NA TRBV7-7 TRBD1 TRBJ1-3
TGTGCCAGCACCTTGTCCGGACTAGCGGTAGACATTCAGTACTTC CASTLSGLAVDIQYF once TRBV28 TRBD2 TRBJ2-4
TGTGCCAGCAGCGCAGCGACCACCGGGGAGCTGTTTTTT CASSAATTGELFF NA TRBV7-8 NA TRBJ2-2
TGCGCCAGCAGCCTTCAGACCGGGGATGAAAAACTGTTTTTT CASSLQTGDEKLFF NA TRBV4-1 NA TRBJ1-4
TGTGCCAGCAGTGAGGTAGGTGCTAGCGGGGGGGACTACGAGCAGTACTTC CASSEVGASGGDYEQYF NA TRBV6-4 TRBD2 TRBJ2-7
TGTGCCAGCAGTGAACCCGCCGGGCCCAGCGGGAGTTACGAGCAGTACTTC CASSEPAGPSGSYEQYF NA TRBV6-1 TRBD2 TRBJ2-7
TGTGCCATCAAATTGGGTAGCGGGATTGGAAATGAGCAGTTCTTC CAIKLGSGIGNEQFF few TRBV10-3 TRBD2 TRBJ2-1
TGTGCCAGCAGCTTAGGACGGACAAGGGTTCGGAATTCACCCCTCCACTTT CASSLGRTRVRNSPLHF NA TRBV7-2 NA TRBJ1-6
TGTGCCATCTACGGGGGGCAGAACTATGGCTACACCTTC CAIYGGQNYGYTF NA TRBV10-3 NA TRBJ1-2
TGTGCCACCACAGGGGGCGCGTCTAACTATGGCTACACCTTC CATTGGASNYGYTF once TRBV28 TRBD1 TRBJ1-2
TGTGCCAGCAGTGACACTGGGCGCAATCAGCCCCAGCATTTT CASSDTGRNQPQHF NA TRBV6-6 NA TRBJ1-5
TGTGCCAGCAGCTTGGGGGGGGGAAGCGTAGACACCGGGGAGCTGTTTTTT CASSLGGGSVDTGELFF few TRBV11-2 TRBD2 TRBJ2-2
TGTGCCAGCCTCTCCCAAACAGGGGGAAGGGACTGGGCCAACGTCCTGACTTTC CASLSQTGGRDWANVLTF few TRBV19 TRBD1 TRBJ2-6
TGTGCCAGCAGTTCCCACAGTAGCGGGAGTTCAGATACGCAGTATTTT CASSSHSSGSSDTQYF NA TRBV27 TRBD2 TRBJ2-3
TGTGCCAGCAGCTCCGGAGCAAAGTCACCCCTCCACTTT CASSSGAKSPLHF NA TRBV11-3 NA TRBJ1-6
TGTGCCAGCAGCTTAGGACCCCAGGCGGGGGGAGAGACCCAGTACTTC CASSLGPQAGGETQYF few TRBV11-2 TRBD2 TRBJ2-5
TGTGCCAGCAGCCGGGGACTAGCGGGAGAGGCAGATACGCAGTATTTT CASSRGLAGEADTQYF NA TRBV5-4 TRBD2 TRBJ2-3
TGTGCCAGCAGCTTCCGGGTCTCCCGGCAGTATTTT CASSFRVSRQYF few TRBV13 NA TRBJ2-3
TGTGCTAGTGGTGCAACCGCCGGGACAGGGTCTGCCGGGGAGCTGTTTTTT CASGATAGTGSAGELFF few TRBV12-5 TRBD1 TRBJ2-2
TGTGCCAGTAGTCACCAGACTAGCCTGGGCGGGGAGCTGTTTTTT CASSHQTSLGGELFF NA TRBV19 TRBD2 TRBJ2-2
TGTGCCAGCAGCCAAGAGCCCGCAGGCGAGGGCTACGAGCAGTACTTC CASSQEPAGEGYEQYF NA TRBV4-2 NA TRBJ2-7
TGTGCCATCAGCAATAGCAATCAGCCCCAGCATTTT CAISNSNQPQHF NA TRBV10-3 NA TRBJ1-5
TGTGCCAGTAGTACCGTTGGGGCCGCCCTATTCACTAACTATGGCTACACCTTC CASSTVGAALFTNYGYTF NA TRBV19 NA TRBJ1-2
TGTGCCAGCAGCCGAGAAACTAGCGGGGGGAGGGAGACCCAGTACTTC CASSRETSGGRETQYF NA TRBV4-2 TRBD2 TRBJ2-5
TGTGCCAGCAGCGTAGGTCCCGACAGGGCTGGAATAAACACCATATATTTT CASSVGPDRAGINTIYF NA TRBV9 TRBD1 TRBJ1-3
TGTGCCAGCAGAGGAGAATTGGACAGCCTCTACGAGCAGTACTTC CASRGELDSLYEQYF NA TRBV6-1 NA TRBJ2-7
TGTGCCAGCAGTTTTCGCGGACAGGGCTCAGTCGGGTCCTACGAGCAGTACTTC CASSFRGQGSVGSYEQYF NA TRBV27 TRBD1 TRBJ2-7
TGTGCCAGCAGCTTAATTTTTTCTCCCTACAATGAGCAGTTCTTC CASSLIFSPYNEQFF NA TRBV7-2 NA TRBJ2-1
TGTGCCAGCAGCTCGCGCACCGGGACCCAGGGGGTCCATGGCTACACCTTC CASSSRTGTQGVHGYTF NA TRBV7-2 TRBD1 TRBJ1-2
TGTGCCAGTAGTATGGTACTACCCCTTGGCAATGAGCAGTTCTTC CASSMVLPLGNEQFF NA TRBV19 NA TRBJ2-1
TGTTCCAGCAGCTTATCAGGGGAGCCGGTTAAGAACGAGCAGTACTTC CSSSLSGEPVKNEQYF NA TRBV7-9 NA TRBJ2-7
TGTGCCAGCAGCCACGGGCAGGGAGGGGAAGAGACCCAGTACTTC CASSHGQGGEETQYF medium-sized TRBV4-2 TRBD2 TRBJ2-5
TGCAGCGTTGGCGGGGACAGGTTCAATGAGCAGTTCTTC CSVGGDRFNEQFF few TRBV29-1 TRBD1 TRBJ2-1
TGCGCCAGCAGCTTGGAGGGGGGGAATCAGCCCCAGCATTTT CASSLEGGNQPQHF NA TRBV5-1 NA TRBJ1-5
TGTGCCAGCAGCCAAGAGATACAGGGCGGCAATCAGCCCCAGCATTTT CASSQEIQGGNQPQHF few TRBV14 NA TRBJ1-5
TGTGCCAGCAGATACCCCGGGACTTCAGACGGGCAGTACTTC CASRYPGTSDGQYF NA TRBV28 NA TRBJ2-7
TGTGCCAGCAGCTTAAATCCCGGGCTGGGACAGGGTTGTTTTCGCTCCTACGAGCAGTACTTC CASSLNPGLGQGCFRSYEQYF few TRBV7-3 TRBD1 TRBJ2-7
TGTGCCAGCAGCTTATTTGAGGCAAGGTCACCCCTCCACTTT CASSLFEARSPLHF few TRBV7-2 NA TRBJ1-6
TGTGCCAGCAGCTTAAGAGGGCGGGAGTCCAATGAGCAGTTCTTC CASSLRGRESNEQFF NA TRBV7-9 TRBD2 TRBJ2-1
TGCGCCAGCAGCCACCTCACTAGCGGGCACAATGAGCAGTTCTTC CASSHLTSGHNEQFF NA TRBV4-1 TRBD2 TRBJ2-1